Listed here are 17 T cell receptor beta chains from one sample, sequenced in a study of shared T cell receptors in the human thymus. Sequenced by immunoSEQ multiplex PCR; TCRdb stores in-frame clones only, minus some. The sample records 550,000 to 800,000 clones, approximately 85% being singletons. The same data also went into a second study, on human thymus T cells.

The sample consisted of thymocytes. The receptors were sampled from a girl less than two years old with a congenital heart defect.

Written as DNA, the CDR3 is TGTGCCAGCAGCCCCCAAGGACTAGCGGGGGGGAATAAAGATACGCAGTATTTT. This translates into CASSPQGLAGGNKDTQYF. The chain links TRBV7-2 to TRBJ2-3; the match to TRBD2 covers 15 bases. Unmatched junction bases numbered 11, after V lost 5 bases and J lost 5 bases. This CDR3 region has 18 residues. CDR1 and CDR2 (germline): SGHTA, FQGNSA.

V is TRBV14 and J is TRBJ1-2; 8 bases fit TRBD1. The germline gives CDR1 SGHDN, CDR2 FVKESK. Germline trimming cut 4 bases from V and 3 bases from J; bases unmatched to any gene: 16. This CDR3 is 18 amino acids long. DNA of the CDR3: TGTGCCAGCAGCCCAGAGGGATTAAAAGGACAGGGCCACTATGGCTACACCTTC. Its translation is CASSPEGLKGQGHYGYTF.

This sequence joins TRBV11-2 and TRBJ2-3, with D perhaps matching TRBD1 (5 bases). V was shortened by 2 bases and J by 4 bases, with 13 bases between the two germline ends. From germline, CDR1 is SGHAT and CDR2 FQNNGV. The CDR3 extends over 15 amino acids. CDR3 residues: CASSLNSMGPDTQYF. The CDR3 DNA follows: TGTGCCAGCAGCTTAAATTCCATGGGGCCAGATACGCAGTATTTT. Filled out from reference TRBV11-2 and TRBJ2-3, the complete variable domain reads EAGVAQSPRYKIIEKRQSVAFWCNPISGHATLYWYQQILGQGPKLLIQFQNNGVVDDSQLPKDRFSAERLKGVDSTLKIQPAKLEDSAVYLCASSLNSMGPDTQYFGPGTRLTVL.

This clone was counted a few times. V and J are TRBV28 and TRBJ1-2, with D tentatively TRBD1 (6 bases). CDR1 MDHEN and CDR2 SYDVKM come from the germline V gene. The V and J ends lost 4 bases and 0 bases respectively, with 9 bases between them. This CDR3 has 14 amino acids. The CDR3 DNA reads as TGTGCCAGCAGTTGGGACACGACTAACTATGGCTACACCTTC. It yields the protein CASSWDTTNYGYTF.

The rearrangement uses TRBV7-2 and TRBJ2-7, with TRBD2 matching over 9 bases. This CDR3 is built from 17 residues. Germline trimming cut 4 bases from V and 5 bases from J; bases unmatched to any gene: 15. Germline V gene lookup returns CDR1 SGHTA and CDR2 FQGNSA. The CDR3 protein is CASSSSLEAGGLNEQYF. The CDR3 coding sequence is TGTGCCAGCAGCTCCTCATTAGAAGCGGGGGGTCTTAACGAGCAGTACTTC.

This chain joins TRBV9 and TRBJ2-3, with a tentative D call TRBD2 (6 bases). CDR1 is SGDLS and CDR2 is YYNGEE in the germline V gene. The V end lost 0 bases, the J end lost 2 bases, and 22 bases lay between the germline ends. The CDR3 is 19 amino acids. CDR3 nucleotide sequence: TGTGCCAGCAGCGTAGAAATGCGGGGTCACCCTCCCAACACAGATACGCAGTATTTT. It codes for CASSVEMRGHPPNTDTQYF.

V usage is TRBV4-1 and J usage is TRBJ2-7, with D perhaps matching TRBD1 (6 bases). Trimming left V 5 bases short and J 7 bases short, with 21 bases between. The CDR3 sequence is 15 residues long. CDR1 and CDR2 from the germline V gene are MGHRA and YSYEKL. The CDR3 spells CASSVGPGDLREQYF. The CDR3, as DNA: TGCGCCAGCAGCGTGGGGCCAGGGGACCTAAGGGAGCAGTACTTC.

The chain is built from TRBV18 and TRBJ1-2; TRBD1 agrees at 7 bases. Germline CDR1 and CDR2: KGHSH and LQKENI. The CDR3 totals 15 residues. V lost 2 bases, J lost 2 bases, and 5 bases stayed unmatched. CDR3 amino acids: CASSPTGQNNYGYTF. In DNA, the CDR3 is TGTGCCAGCTCACCAACGGGACAGAACAACTATGGCTACACCTTC.

The rearrangement uses TRBV6-1 and TRBJ2-3; 8 bases map to TRBD2. V gave up 7 bases and J gave up 2 bases; unmatched junction bases: 8. CDR1 MNHNS and CDR2 SASEGT come from the germline V gene. This CDR3 contains 15 residues. This CDR3 reads CASTPGGGDTDTQYF. Written as DNA, the CDR3 is TGTGCCAGCACCCCCGGGGGGGGAGACACAGATACGCAGTATTTT.

This clone has only a few counts. This CDR3 reads CASSGDRDTDTQYF. In DNA, the CDR3 is TGCGCCAGCAGCGGGGACAGGGACACAGATACGCAGTATTTT. The genes are TRBV5-1 and TRBJ2-3; 9 nucleotides agree with TRBD1. There are 14 residues in the CDR3. The V and J ends lost 4 bases and 2 bases, in that order; junction bases with no gene match: 2. The V gene's germline CDR1 is SGHRS and CDR2 YFSETQ. Complete variable domain (other parts from reference TRBV5-1 and TRBJ2-3): KAGVTQTPRYLIKTRGQQVTLSCSPISGHRSVSWYQQTPGQGLQFLFEYFSETQRNKGNFPGRFSGRQFSNSRSEMNVSTLELGDSALYLCASSGDRDTDTQYFGPGTRLTVL.

V and J are TRBV25-1 and TRBJ1-1, with a possible D match to TRBD1 (6 bases). This CDR3 comprises 16 residues. Germline CDR1 is MGHDK and CDR2 is SYGVNS. V gave up 6 bases and J gave up 3 bases, with 20 bases separating them. CDR3 residues: CASRPSRGGRDTEAFF. The CDR3 nucleotides read TGTGCCAGCAGGCCCTCGCGGGGGGGGCGGGACACTGAAGCTTTCTTT.

This clone has only one observation. The rearrangement uses TRBV7-9 and TRBJ2-7, with D unclear. In germline, CDR1 is SEHNR, CDR2 FQNEAQ (reference sequence). Trimming shortened V by 6 bases and J by 3 bases, and 9 bases separated the two germline ends. The CDR3 runs to 12 residues. The CDR3 nucleotides are TGTGCCAGCAGTTCTAACGGCTACGAGCAGTACTTC. Protein sequence: CASSSNGYEQYF.

The table lists this clone with a count of one. This chain connects TRBV6-5 to TRBJ1-6; 10 positions agree with TRBD1. The CDR3 extends over 15 amino acids. With V trimmed by 2 bases and J by 12 bases, 7 bases remained unmatched. CDR1 is MNHEY and CDR2 is SVGAGI in the germline V gene. The CDR3 region is CASSYEDRGDGPLHF. CDR3 bases: TGTGCCAGCAGTTACGAGGACAGGGGGGACGGACCCCTCCACTTT.

The chain carries TRBV9 and TRBJ1-1; 8 positions agree with TRBD1. This CDR3 spans 16 amino acids. The V gene's germline CDR1 is SGDLS and CDR2 YYNGEE. J was trimmed by 3 bases and V by 3 bases; bases with no gene match: 10. Written as DNA, the CDR3 is TGTGCCAGCAGCGCGGGGCCTCAGGGGGCGTACACTGAAGCTTTCTTT. As protein: CASSAGPQGAYTEAFF.

The gene calls are TRBV5-5 and TRBJ1-1, with TRBD1 matching over 7 bases. The CDR3 runs to 14 residues. With 0 bases clipped from V and 5 bases from J, the junction kept 4 bases outside the gene matches. The V gene's germline CDR1 is SGHKS and CDR2 YYEKEE (reference sequence). As DNA, the CDR3 is TGTGCCAGCAGCTTGGCGGAGGGGGCGACTGAAGCTTTCTTT. As protein: CASSLAEGATEAFF.

The chain has TRBV2 and TRBJ1-6; D is perhaps TRBD1 (5 bases). CDR3 size: 17 residues. V lost 3 bases and J 13 bases, leaving 25 bases between the germline ends. Germline V CDR1 and CDR2: SNHLY, FYNNEI. CDR3 sequence: CASSDRDLIGPTKPLHF. The CDR3 DNA reads TGTGCCAGCAGTGATAGGGACTTAATCGGCCCAACCAAGCCCCTCCACTTT.

The CDR3 bases are TGTGCCAGGTTGACAGCAATCTTCTTAGGGGCCAACGTCCTGACTTTC. Translating gives CARLTAIFLGANVLTF. The rearrangement links TRBV21-1 to TRBJ2-6; the table's D call TRBD1 went unverified against the DNA. TRBV21-1 is assigned pseudogene status. The CDR3 runs to 16 residues.